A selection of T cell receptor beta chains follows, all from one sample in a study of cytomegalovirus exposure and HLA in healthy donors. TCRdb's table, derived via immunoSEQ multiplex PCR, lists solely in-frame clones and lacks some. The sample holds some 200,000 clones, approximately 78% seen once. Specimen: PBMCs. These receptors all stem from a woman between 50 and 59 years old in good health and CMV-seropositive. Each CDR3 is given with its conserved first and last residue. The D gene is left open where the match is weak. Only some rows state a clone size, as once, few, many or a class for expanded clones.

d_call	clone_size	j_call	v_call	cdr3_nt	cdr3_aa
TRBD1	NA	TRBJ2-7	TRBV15	TGTGCCACCAGGAAAGACAGGGGTATAGGCGAGCAGTACTTC	CATRKDRGIGEQYF
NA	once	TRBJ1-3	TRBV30	TGTGCCTGGAGTGTAACCCCCTCGCAGTCCAACACCATATATTTT	CAWSVTPSQSNTIYF
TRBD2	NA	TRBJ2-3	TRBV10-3	TGTGCCATCAGTGCCCACACTAGCGGGAGGGGGGGCACAGATACGCAGTATTTT	CAISAHTSGRGGTDTQYF
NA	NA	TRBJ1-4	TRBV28	TGTGCCAGCAGTTTAGGTCAGTTTAATGAAAAACTGTTTTTT	CASSLGQFNEKLFF
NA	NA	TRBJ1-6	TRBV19	TGTGCCAGTAGTACCAGCCAGGGGTTGGGTTCACCCCTCCACTTT	CASSTSQGLGSPLHF
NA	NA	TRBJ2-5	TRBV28	TGTGCCAGCAGTTTATCGGGGGGCCCTTTAGAGACCCAGTACTTC	CASSLSGGPLETQYF
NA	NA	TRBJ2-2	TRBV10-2	TGCGCCAGCAGTCCGCAGGCGAACACCGGGGAGCTGTTTTTT	CASSPQANTGELFF
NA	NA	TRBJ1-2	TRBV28	TGTGCCAGCAGTCCCCAACTAGGGTCTGGCGGCTACACCTTC	CASSPQLGSGGYTF
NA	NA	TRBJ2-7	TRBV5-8	TGTGCCAGCAGCCCCAGGCCAGGGGACTCCTACGAGCAGTACTTC	CASSPRPGDSYEQYF
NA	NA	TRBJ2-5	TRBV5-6	TGTGCCAGCAGCTTTCGGGGTTGGGAGACCCAGTACTTC	CASSFRGWETQYF
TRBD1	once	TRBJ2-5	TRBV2	TGTGCCAGCAGCCCGGACAGGGGGGGGGAAGAGACCCAGTACTTC	CASSPDRGGEETQYF
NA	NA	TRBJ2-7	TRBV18	TGTGCCAGCTCCCCGGAGACCCCTCGGAGCTACGAGCAGTACTTC	CASSPETPRSYEQYF
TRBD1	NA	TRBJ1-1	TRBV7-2	TGTGCCAGCAACAGGGGGCAGGTCACTGAAGCTTTCTTT	CASNRGQVTEAFF
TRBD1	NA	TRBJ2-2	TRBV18	TGTGCCAGCTCACCGAGGGGGACAGGGCAGGACACCGGGGAGCTGTTTTTT	CASSPRGTGQDTGELFF
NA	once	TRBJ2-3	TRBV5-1	TGCGCCAGCAGCTTGGCGAGGTTCGATACGCAGTATTTT	CASSLARFDTQYF